This TCR beta chain was profiled in a study of blood T cell repertoires in COVID-19. Overall study context: PBMCs, B-cell-depleted T cells, or T cells were the source of the cDNA or gDNA that made up the material.

Germline loops: CDR1 SGHAT, CDR2 FQNNGV. This CDR3 is built from 14 residues. The V and J ends lost 7 bases and 2 bases respectively, with 15 bases between them. In its sample, this clone was seen once. Which cohort a participant joined came from the clinical history participants gave. In the authors' methods: The assay estimated nucleated cells by amplifying reference gene primers. Clones were sequenced by immunoSEQ multiplex PCR, and TCRdb holds only the in-frame ones, with some missing. V and J calls plus clone size are reproduced from that table; the DNA served to infer D and trimming. The sample gives under 350,000 clones, just over 85% of which show up once; around 4.5% is in the top ten.

The chain links TRBV11-2 to TRBJ2-7; a possible D gene is TRBD2 (7 bases). The sequencing input was PBMCs or T cells enriched from blood (not recorded which). The origin of this receptor is a woman aged 40 to 49 with acute COVID-19. CDR3 in amino acids: CASNSDGGPYEQYF. In nucleotides, the CDR3 is TGTGCCAGCAACTCGGACGGGGGGCCCTACGAGCAGTACTTC. The full variable domain, rest sourced from reference TRBV11-2 and TRBJ2-7, is EAGVAQSPRYKIIEKRQSVAFWCNPISGHATLYWYQQILGQGPKLLIQFQNNGVVDDSQLPKDRFSAERLKGVDSTLKIQPAKLEDSAVYLCASNSDGGPYEQYFGPGTRLTVT.